The rows below give T cell receptor beta chains drawn from one sample of a study of shared clonotypes between healthy human individuals. Method: immunoSEQ multiplex PCR; TCRdb's copy keeps in-frame clones and lacks some. The data show over 2 million clones, with about 95% seen just once and roughly 1.1% held by the top ten. The sample consisted of naive CD8+ T cells sorted from blood. All receptors come from a man younger than 35 in good health. Each CDR3 is given with its conserved first and last residue. Fields, in order: clone size, V gene, D gene, J gene, CDR3 DNA, CDR3 protein. The D gene is left open where the match is weak. Size is omitted from some rows. Given values are once, few, many or a class for expanded clones.

clone size: once; V gene: TRBV5-8; D gene: NA; J gene: TRBJ1-2; CDR3 DNA: TGTGCCAGCAGCCCGGGCTCGGGGAACGGCTATGGCTACACCTTC; CDR3 protein: CASSPGSGNGYGYTF
clone size: NA; V gene: TRBV6-5; D gene: NA; J gene: TRBJ2-2; CDR3 DNA: TGTGCCAGCAGTCACGTTGAGGGTCCCGGGGAGCTGTTTTTT; CDR3 protein: CASSHVEGPGELFF
clone size: NA; V gene: TRBV6-1; D gene: NA; J gene: TRBJ2-7; CDR3 DNA: TGTGCCAGATGGAGCCCCTACGAGCAGTACTTC; CDR3 protein: CARWSPYEQYF
clone size: NA; V gene: TRBV18; D gene: TRBD2; J gene: TRBJ2-1; CDR3 DNA: TGTGCCAGCTCACCACCGGCGGGGGAGCCCTACAATGAGCAGTTCTTC; CDR3 protein: CASSPPAGEPYNEQFF
clone size: NA; V gene: TRBV11-2; D gene: NA; J gene: TRBJ2-1; CDR3 DNA: TGTGCCAGCAGCTTAGATAAGAGACTGGCGGAGAGGTCCCACAATGAGCAGTTCTTC; CDR3 protein: CASSLDKRLAERSHNEQFF
clone size: NA; V gene: TRBV28; D gene: TRBD2; J gene: TRBJ2-2; CDR3 DNA: TGTGCCTCCCTCGGGGGGGCGGGCACCGGGGAGCTGTTTTTT; CDR3 protein: CASLGGAGTGELFF
clone size: NA; V gene: TRBV5-1; D gene: NA; J gene: TRBJ2-3; CDR3 DNA: TGCGCCAGCAGCTATGGTGGAGGAGGCACAGATACGCAGTATTTT; CDR3 protein: CASSYGGGGTDTQYF
clone size: NA; V gene: TRBV11-2; D gene: NA; J gene: TRBJ2-7; CDR3 DNA: TGTGCCAGCAGTATTCCAGGGCTATACGAGCAGTACTTC; CDR3 protein: CASSIPGLYEQYF
clone size: once; V gene: TRBV13; D gene: NA; J gene: TRBJ1-1; CDR3 DNA: TGTGCCAGCAGCTCAAGGACTGAAGCTTTCTTT; CDR3 protein: CASSSRTEAFF
clone size: NA; V gene: TRBV28; D gene: TRBD1; J gene: TRBJ1-2; CDR3 DNA: TGTGCCAGCAGTTTTACTGGGGAGGGGGCTGACTATGGCTACACCTTC; CDR3 protein: CASSFTGEGADYGYTF
clone size: NA; V gene: TRBV27; D gene: TRBD2; J gene: TRBJ2-7; CDR3 DNA: TGTGCCAGCAGTCCTTCGACTAGCGGGAGTGTGAACGAGCAGTACTTC; CDR3 protein: CASSPSTSGSVNEQYF
clone size: NA; V gene: TRBV11-2; D gene: NA; J gene: TRBJ2-7; CDR3 DNA: TGTGCCAGCAGCTTAGACTACAGGGTTCCCAACGAGCAGTACTTC; CDR3 protein: CASSLDYRVPNEQYF
clone size: NA; V gene: TRBV4-1; D gene: NA; J gene: TRBJ1-2; CDR3 DNA: TGCGCCAGCAGCCAACCTCTAGGGGAGATATCTAACTATGGCTACACCTTC; CDR3 protein: CASSQPLGEISNYGYTF
clone size: NA; V gene: TRBV29-1; D gene: NA; J gene: TRBJ2-7; CDR3 DNA: TGCAGCGTCGAGACAACTGGGGACGAGCAGTACTTC; CDR3 protein: CSVETTGDEQYF
clone size: NA; V gene: TRBV11-2; D gene: TRBD1; J gene: TRBJ2-1; CDR3 DNA: TGTGCCAGCAGCAGAGGGACAGGGTCCTACAATGAGCAGTTCTTC; CDR3 protein: CASSRGTGSYNEQFF
clone size: NA; V gene: TRBV6-1; D gene: NA; J gene: TRBJ2-2; CDR3 DNA: TGTGCCAGCACACCGAAGGGGGGAACTCCCGGGGAGCTGTTTTTT; CDR3 protein: CASTPKGGTPGELFF
clone size: NA; V gene: TRBV13; D gene: TRBD2; J gene: TRBJ2-3; CDR3 DNA: TGTGCCAGCAGCTTATCCGGGGCGCGGACTAGCGGCACAGATACGCAGTATTTT; CDR3 protein: CASSLSGARTSGTDTQYF
clone size: NA; V gene: TRBV10-2; D gene: NA; J gene: TRBJ2-3; CDR3 DNA: TGCGCCACCTCCCCGTTTGGGTCTAGCACAGATACGCAGTATTTT; CDR3 protein: CATSPFGSSTDTQYF
clone size: NA; V gene: TRBV2; D gene: NA; J gene: TRBJ1-6; CDR3 DNA: TGTGCCAGCAGTGAAGTGCAGGGGTATAATTCACCCCTCCACTTT; CDR3 protein: CASSEVQGYNSPLHF
clone size: once; V gene: TRBV5-6; D gene: NA; J gene: TRBJ1-1; CDR3 DNA: TGTGCCAGCGGCGGGGGAAACACTGAAGCTTTCTTT; CDR3 protein: CASGGGNTEAFF
clone size: NA; V gene: TRBV4-2; D gene: NA; J gene: TRBJ2-1; CDR3 DNA: TGTGCCAGCAGCCACGAACCTCCGGGGGCTAGCGGTATTTATGAGCAGTTCTTC; CDR3 protein: CASSHEPPGASGIYEQFF
clone size: NA; V gene: TRBV7-6; D gene: TRBD2; J gene: TRBJ2-2; CDR3 DNA: TGTGCCAGCAGCCCCAGCGGGAGGGGTACAGGGGAGCTGTTTTTT; CDR3 protein: CASSPSGRGTGELFF
clone size: NA; V gene: TRBV9; D gene: NA; J gene: TRBJ2-5; CDR3 DNA: TGTGCCAGCAGTGATACAGGGGAGGGCCTCCAAGAGACCCAGTACTTC; CDR3 protein: CASSDTGEGLQETQYF
clone size: NA; V gene: TRBV19; D gene: NA; J gene: TRBJ2-7; CDR3 DNA: TGTGCCAGTAGTCTAACGGATTTTTCCTACGAGCAGTACTTC; CDR3 protein: CASSLTDFSYEQYF
clone size: NA; V gene: TRBV7-9; D gene: TRBD2; J gene: TRBJ2-1; CDR3 DNA: TGTGCCAGCAGCTTAGTTGCGGGGGGGCCGAATGAGCAGTTCTTC; CDR3 protein: CASSLVAGGPNEQFF
clone size: few; V gene: TRBV5-4; D gene: TRBD2; J gene: TRBJ2-3; CDR3 DNA: TGTGCCAGCAGCCCTAGCGGGAGCACAGATACGCAGTATTTT; CDR3 protein: CASSPSGSTDTQYF
clone size: NA; V gene: TRBV7-9; D gene: NA; J gene: TRBJ2-7; CDR3 DNA: TGTGCCAGCAGCTTAACAGGGTGGTCCTACGAGCAGTACTTC; CDR3 protein: CASSLTGWSYEQYF
clone size: NA; V gene: TRBV10-1; D gene: NA; J gene: TRBJ2-5; CDR3 DNA: TGCGCCAGCAGTTATGGACTCCCCTGGGAAGAGACCCAGTACTTC; CDR3 protein: CASSYGLPWEETQYF
clone size: NA; V gene: TRBV6-5; D gene: TRBD1; J gene: TRBJ2-1; CDR3 DNA: TGTGCCAGCAGTTACACCGGACAGGGTGGCAATGAGCAGTTCTTC; CDR3 protein: CASSYTGQGGNEQFF
clone size: NA; V gene: TRBV27; D gene: NA; J gene: TRBJ2-7; CDR3 DNA: TGTGCCAGCAGTTTATTAGGGGAGGCCTACGAGCAGTACTTC; CDR3 protein: CASSLLGEAYEQYF
clone size: NA; V gene: TRBV5-6; D gene: NA; J gene: TRBJ2-1; CDR3 DNA: TGTGCCAGCAGCTCGGGGACGGAGTTCTCCTACAATGAGCAGTTCTTC; CDR3 protein: CASSSGTEFSYNEQFF
clone size: NA; V gene: TRBV9; D gene: NA; J gene: TRBJ1-3; CDR3 DNA: TGTGCCAGCAGCCCGGAGGGGGTGTCTGGAAACACCATATATTTT; CDR3 protein: CASSPEGVSGNTIYF
clone size: NA; V gene: TRBV30; D gene: NA; J gene: TRBJ1-1; CDR3 DNA: TGTGCCTGGGAGCGAGTCGGGGGCACTGAAGCTTTCTTT; CDR3 protein: CAWERVGGTEAFF
clone size: NA; V gene: TRBV7-9; D gene: NA; J gene: TRBJ2-1; CDR3 DNA: TGTGCCAGCAGCCGCGGACTACCCGATGAGCAGTTCTTC; CDR3 protein: CASSRGLPDEQFF
clone size: NA; V gene: TRBV11-2; D gene: NA; J gene: TRBJ1-4; CDR3 DNA: TGTGCCAGCAGCCAAAGGCAAGACGGACCATTTGAAAAACTGTTTTTT; CDR3 protein: CASSQRQDGPFEKLFF
clone size: NA; V gene: TRBV6-5; D gene: NA; J gene: TRBJ2-2; CDR3 DNA: TGTGCCAGCAACCCGGGCCCGAACACCGGGGAGCTGTTTTTT; CDR3 protein: CASNPGPNTGELFF
clone size: NA; V gene: TRBV30; D gene: NA; J gene: TRBJ2-2; CDR3 DNA: TGTGCCTGGAGTGGGAGAGAGACGAACACCGGGGAGCTGTTTTTT; CDR3 protein: CAWSGRETNTGELFF
clone size: NA; V gene: TRBV28; D gene: TRBD1; J gene: TRBJ1-2; CDR3 DNA: TGTGCCAGCAGTTTGATAGACAGGGTCTATGGCTACACCTTC; CDR3 protein: CASSLIDRVYGYTF
clone size: NA; V gene: TRBV9; D gene: TRBD2; J gene: TRBJ2-1; CDR3 DNA: TGTGCCAGCAGCGTAGCAGGACTAGCGGGGAATGAGCAGTTCTTC; CDR3 protein: CASSVAGLAGNEQFF
clone size: NA; V gene: TRBV29-1; D gene: NA; J gene: TRBJ1-4; CDR3 DNA: TGCAGCGTTGAAGAGCGGGGGGACCAGGGGTTATCCAATGAAAAACTGTTTTTT; CDR3 protein: CSVEERGDQGLSNEKLFF
clone size: few; V gene: TRBV7-9; D gene: NA; J gene: TRBJ2-7; CDR3 DNA: TGTGCCAGCAGCGATAACTACGAGCAGTACTTC; CDR3 protein: CASSDNYEQYF
clone size: NA; V gene: TRBV5-4; D gene: NA; J gene: TRBJ1-2; CDR3 DNA: TGTGCCAGCAGCTTGGGGACAGCGGATAACTATGGCTACACCTTC; CDR3 protein: CASSLGTADNYGYTF
clone size: NA; V gene: TRBV4-1; D gene: NA; J gene: TRBJ2-5; CDR3 DNA: TGCGCCAGCAGCTTCCTACGAGGGGACCAAGAGACCCAGTACTTC; CDR3 protein: CASSFLRGDQETQYF
clone size: NA; V gene: TRBV28; D gene: NA; J gene: TRBJ1-5; CDR3 DNA: TGTGCCAGCAGTTTAGGGGACGGGCATAGCAATCAGCCCCAGCATTTT; CDR3 protein: CASSLGDGHSNQPQHF
clone size: NA; V gene: TRBV7-7; D gene: NA; J gene: TRBJ2-3; CDR3 DNA: TGTGCTAGCAGCCCTGAGGGGGGGGCTGGAGATACGCAGTATTTT; CDR3 protein: CASSPEGGAGDTQYF
clone size: NA; V gene: TRBV7-9; D gene: NA; J gene: TRBJ2-7; CDR3 DNA: TGTGCCAGCAGCTTGGACAGTACCTACGAGCAGTACTTC; CDR3 protein: CASSLDSTYEQYF